This T cell receptor (beta chain) derives from a study of CD8 T cells in ankylosing spondylitis. CDR1 and CDR2 from the germline V gene are SGDLS and YYNGEE. V shed 3 bases and J shed 3 bases, with 12 bases lying between them. The CDR3 sequence is 14 residues long. 5'-RACE, quantitative and with molecular barcodes, yielded the TCR beta libraries. From the 5' RACE reads, TCRdb called clonotypes with MiXCR, one entry per CDR3 protein. This table holds roughly 490,000 distinct CDR3 sequences, roughly 5.2% found once. This clonotype was detected many times. As yet, its antigen is unknown. Findings and caveats of the study: Seemingly distinctive of ankylosing spondylitis blood was a TCR beta motif formed by eight highly homologous variants. Reportedly, matched ankylosing spondylitis synovial fluid was significantly enriched for disease-linked clones.

The source is a male donor with ankylosing spondylitis. The chain joins TRBV9 to TRBJ1-2; possibly TRBD1 for D (6 bases). The sample taken for sequencing was blood, either unsorted or a sorted T cell fraction (not recorded which). CDR3 region: CASSAPGHYYGYTF. CDR3 sequence (DNA): TGTGCCAGCAGCGCACCGGGACACTACTATGGCTACACCTTC.